This section outlines one T cell receptor beta chain sequence together with its context. The antigen remains undetermined. The template-switching step introduced UMIs that carried a 6-nucleotide sample barcode. After re-calling the 5' RACE reads, TCRdb lists one entry per CDR3 protein, DNA absent. The sample includes roughly 90,000 distinct CDR3 sequences. The CDR3 length is 11 residues. Germline assignment: CDR1 KGHSH and CDR2 LQKENI. The sample comes from a study of monozygotic twins with inflammatory bowel disease. Study findings and constraints: The study supported no single strong signal or clonotype linked to IBD.

Sequenced sample: blood. The chain has TRBV18 and TRBJ2-3; the TCRdb D gene call, TRBD1, has no DNA to confirm it. The TCR originated in a human donor with ulcerative colitis or Crohn's disease, or a healthy co-twin of an affected twin (not recorded which). The CDR3 sequence: CASSGADTQYF.